This entry is about one T cell receptor beta chain. This clonotype was observed at least ten times. Its recognized antigen is unknown. No much larger clonotype is one base removed from it; base qualities were not supplied. V loses 3 bases, J loses 1 base, and the germline ends lie 7 bases apart. Including cysteine and phenylalanine, the CDR3 has 15 amino acids. The only DNA kept is the CDR3, 45 bases in frame from the first base. TCR beta CDR3 regions were amplified from RNA transcripts. For the first round of RT-PCR on the TCR CDR3, the HTBI primer set was used together with the Qiagen OneStep RT-PCR kit. The libraries were constructed in a second round of multiplex PCR and then size-selected and purified. The libraries were sequenced on an Illumina HiSeq2000 using paired-end 100 bp reads. In the original analysis: SOAPnuke was used to process the raw data, removing reads that contained adapters or uncalled bases, had a mean Phred below 15, or lacked an exact match to the constant primer or identifier. High-quality paired reads were merged using COPE v1.2.5, and each unique nucleotide sequence was defined as a clonotype. MiTCR v1.1 was used to align the clonotypes against IMGT TRBV, TRBD and TRBJ reference segments. The analysis was restricted to V-J combinations with a frequency above 0.0001, which together covered 98% to 99.2% of the repertoires. A TCS score was defined as the ratio between F50 (clonal expansion) and ExV (chaos), using BLOSUM62-based TCRdist between CDR3 peptides within each V-J. Welch's t-statistics and random forest reduced 450 to 600 V-J features to fewer than 15, which were used in a naive Bayes classifier (R e1071). In-frame beta chains were kept once TCRdb had trimmed the public reads at Q25 with fastp and called clones with MiXCR. One record per CDR3 amino acid sequence lists the most common genes and DNA. The V and J calls shown here were made by TCRdb, not taken from the authors' results. Recorded for this sample are some 460,000 distinct CDR3 sequences; 15% to 18% of them occurred a single time. The top ten clonotypes cover about 7.7% of the sample.

Stable Graves' hyperthyroidism was defined as the absence of progression to ophthalmopathy over 18 months of follow-up. Hyperthyroidism patients were newly diagnosed, had a disease duration of under 2 months, and were aged 18 to 65 years. Any patient with an uncontrolled infection, another autoimmune disease, pregnancy or lactation was excluded. Clinical symptoms, serum thyroxine and TRAb, thyroid ultrasound, and orbital computed tomography formed the basis for the diagnoses. PBMCs were isolated from roughly 10 ml of fresh peripheral blood by Ficoll-Paque density gradient centrifugation. Trizol reagent was used to extract total RNA, and RNA quality was then checked on an Agilent 2100 Bioanalyzer. This sample was taken from a study of T cells in Graves' hyperthyroidism and ophthalmopathy (dated by TCRdb to the late 2010s). At the level of the whole study: Peripheral blood samples were taken at initial diagnosis, before any treatment was given. TCR V-J signatures able to tell the groups apart were searched for in a discovery cohort of 100 patients, of whom over 40 had Graves' ophthalmopathy and about 60 had stable Graves' hyperthyroidism. Prospective prediction of ophthalmopathy was tested in an independent validation cohort consisting of roughly 20 hyperthyroidism patients and some 15 patients who later progressed to ophthalmopathy. The 100 or so discovery patients were randomly split 7:3 into training and test sets. In addition, the study compared T-cell repertoires in thyroid tissue and in blood from about six Graves' hyperthyroidism patients. Once sampling was done, hyperthyroidism patients were given methimazole at a starting dose of 30 mg daily, whereas ophthalmopathy patients were given high-dose intravenous methylprednisolone. The paper describes TCR Vbeta CDR3 sequencing of 120 to 150 peripheral blood samples, made up of 40 to 45 ophthalmopathy patients, approximately 76 hyperthyroidism patients and around 17 progressor patients. Results and caveats for the whole study, not just this receptor: Most expanded thyroid clonotypes (frequency above 0.001) were also found in blood, which suggests that blood repertoires may mirror thyroid immune responses. No statistical method was used to set the sample size in advance, and investigators knew the group allocation. A 13 V-J signature model separated ophthalmopathy from stable hyperthyroidism, with 87.88% sensitivity and 81.08% specificity in cross-validation and 80%/75% in testing. During validation, the model predicted progression to ophthalmopathy a median of roughly 7.1 months ahead of onset, with roughly 65% sensitivity and 72.22% specificity.

The clonotype comes from a woman aged 18-35 years with Graves' hyperthyroidism. Recombination linked TRBV12-3 or TRBV12-4 to TRBJ1-6, with TRBD1 perhaps the D gene, on 5 matching bases. The source material was blood. This receptor has the CDR3 CASSLKGSYNSPLHF. Read as DNA, the sequence is TGTGCCAGCAGTTTGAAGGGGTCCTATAATTCACCCCTCCACTTT.